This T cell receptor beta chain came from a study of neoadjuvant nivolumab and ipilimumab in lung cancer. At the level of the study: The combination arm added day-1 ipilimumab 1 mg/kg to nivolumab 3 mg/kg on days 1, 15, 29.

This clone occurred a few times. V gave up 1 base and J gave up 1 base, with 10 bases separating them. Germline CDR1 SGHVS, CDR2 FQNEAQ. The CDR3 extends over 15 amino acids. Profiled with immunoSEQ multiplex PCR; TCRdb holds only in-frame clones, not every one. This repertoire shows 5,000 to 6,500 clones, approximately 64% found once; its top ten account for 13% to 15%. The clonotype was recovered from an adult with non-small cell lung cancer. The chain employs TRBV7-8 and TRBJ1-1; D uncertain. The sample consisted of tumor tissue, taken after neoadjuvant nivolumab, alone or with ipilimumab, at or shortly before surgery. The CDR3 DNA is TGTGCCAGCAGCTTAGGCGCAGTTCAGAACACTGAAGCTTTCTTT. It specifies CASSLGAVQNTEAFF.